This T cell receptor beta chain is from a study of shared clonotypes between healthy human individuals. Study outcomes and limitations: Clonotypes shared by all four sorted-subset donors had higher generation probabilities than non-shared clonotypes. Donor scarcity curtailed the genetic and exposure-history diversity represented herein.

In regard to this clone: The antigen remains undetermined.

Genomic DNA per cell subset filled all wells of several immunoSEQ plates. Generated by immunoSEQ multiplex PCR, the TCRdb table keeps only in-frame clones and is missing some. This sample carries roughly 1 million clones, around 82% of them seen once, and the ten largest clones take approximately 0.56%. Trimming took off 2 bases at V and 0 bases at J, with 7 bases between the two ends. This CDR3 has 14 residues. Germline V CDR1 and CDR2: SGDLS, YYNGEE. Donors, healthy HIV-negative adults, lacked recent acute infections or vaccinations. The chain carries TRBV9 and TRBJ2-3; D unclear. Input material: memory CD4+ T cells from PBMCs. Specified subset: CD45RA-negative fraction. The sequence came from a man younger than 35 in good health. Some clones in this sample may be carry-over from other donors' samples. Here the CDR3 DNA reads TGTGCCAGCAGCGTTCAATTGAGCACAGATACGCAGTATTTT. Protein sequence: CASSVQLSTDTQYF.